Here is one T cell receptor beta chain with its context. 13 Jbeta primers and 60 Vbeta primers were used for the PCR. The method was immunoSEQ multiplex PCR; TCRdb's version includes in-frame clones alone and lacks a portion of them. The table has 150,000 to 200,000 clones, roughly 85% seen once. These data are taken from a study of cytomegalovirus exposure and HLA in healthy donors. The germline CDR1 and CDR2 sequences are SGHRS and YFSETQ. CDR3 length equals 20 residues. Losses at the gene ends were 2 bases for V and 2 bases for J; bases not matched to a gene: 16. Sample: PBMCs. The clonotype originates from a woman aged 45-60 years in good health and CMV-seronegative. The chain employs TRBV5-1 and TRBJ2-3, with 11 positions matching TRBD2. Written as DNA, the CDR3 is TGCGCCAGCAGCTTTATTAGTGCAATAGCGGGAGGGAAATCCACAGATACGCAGTATTTT. Its protein product is CASSFISAIAGGKSTDTQYF.